This T cell receptor beta chain appears in the sequencing data of a study of T cell repertoires in cytomegalovirus infection. Whole-study context: Based on public TCR beta signatures, there were indications of CMV infection and of a matching HLA type.

Study-wide results and caveats: What dominated the ex vivo response were HLA-C-restricted CMV-specific TCR beta clonotypes. Summed frequency of shared TCR beta families picked out CMV carriers who also had the relevant HLA.

On this clonotype: The antigen is not known.

Each CDR3 protein is one row after TCRdb ran MiXCR on the reads. The sample has some 680,000 distinct CDR3 sequences; less than 40% are singletons. Germline CDR1 reads GTSNPN; CDR2 reads SVGIG (reference sequence). V lost 5 bases, J lost 0 bases, and 7 bases lay in between. The CDR3 runs to 13 residues. This receptor was identified in a human donor in good health (CMV status not recorded). Some clones in this sample may be carry-over from other donors' samples. The rearrangement links TRBV30 to TRBJ1-4; D gene uncertain. The sequenced material came from PBMCs. CDR3 coding DNA: TGTGCCTGGGACCGTGCAACTAATGAAAAACTGTTTTTT. Its translation: CAWDRATNEKLFF.